These 2 T cell receptor beta chains came from one sample sequenced in a study of cytomegalovirus exposure and HLA in healthy donors. The PCR contained 60 Vbeta and 13 Jbeta primers. The data were produced by immunoSEQ multiplex PCR, yet TCRdb's version contains in-frame clones alone and is incomplete. The table has about 120,000 clones, 75% to 80% seen once. Sequenced material: PBMCs. The receptors were gathered from a woman aged 40 to 50 in good health and CMV-seropositive.

This rearrangement joins TRBV9 to TRBJ1-1; D possibly corresponds to TRBD1 (5 bases). Germline CDR1 and CDR2: SGDLS and YYNGEE. The CDR3 has 16 residues. Trimming removed 2 bases from V and 0 bases from J, with 14 bases in between. The CDR3 nucleotides read TGTGCCAGCAGCGTCGGGGGGATATGGATGAACACTGAAGCTTTCTTT. This encodes CASSVGGIWMNTEAFF. Combining the CDR3 with reference TRBV9 and TRBJ1-1 gives the whole variable domain DSGVTQTPKHLITATGQRVTLRCSPRSGDLSVYWYQQSLDQGLQFLIQYYNGEERAKGNILERFSAQQFPDLHSELNLSSLELGDSALYFCASSVGGIWMNTEAFFGQGTRLTVV.

The chain joins TRBV2 to TRBJ1-2; no firm D call. Germline CDR1 is SNHLY and CDR2 is FYNNEI. V was shortened by 5 bases and J by 3 bases, with 7 bases between the two germline ends. The CDR3 is made up of 12 amino acids. The CDR3 DNA reads TGTGCCAGCAGTTCGACATACTATGGCTACACCTTC. This codes for CASSSTYYGYTF.